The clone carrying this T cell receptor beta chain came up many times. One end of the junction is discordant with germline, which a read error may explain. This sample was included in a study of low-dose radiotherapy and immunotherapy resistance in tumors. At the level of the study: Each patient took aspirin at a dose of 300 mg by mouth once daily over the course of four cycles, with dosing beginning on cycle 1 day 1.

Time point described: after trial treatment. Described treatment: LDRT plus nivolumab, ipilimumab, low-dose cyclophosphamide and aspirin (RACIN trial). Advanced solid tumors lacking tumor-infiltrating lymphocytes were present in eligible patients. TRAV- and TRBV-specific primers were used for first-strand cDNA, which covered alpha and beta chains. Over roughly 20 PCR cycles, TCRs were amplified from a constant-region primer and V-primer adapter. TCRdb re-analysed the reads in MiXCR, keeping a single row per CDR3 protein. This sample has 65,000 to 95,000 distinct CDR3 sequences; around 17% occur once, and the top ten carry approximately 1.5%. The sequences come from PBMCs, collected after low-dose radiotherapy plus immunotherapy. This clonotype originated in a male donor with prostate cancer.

The CDR3 DNA is TGTGCCTGGAGTTCCCCTCACGTACTGACTTTC. This gives the protein CAWSSPHVLTF. The V and J genes are TRBV30 and TRBJ2-6; D uncertain. CDR1 and CDR2 (germline): GTSNPN, SVGIG (reference sequence). The CDR3 length is 11 residues.